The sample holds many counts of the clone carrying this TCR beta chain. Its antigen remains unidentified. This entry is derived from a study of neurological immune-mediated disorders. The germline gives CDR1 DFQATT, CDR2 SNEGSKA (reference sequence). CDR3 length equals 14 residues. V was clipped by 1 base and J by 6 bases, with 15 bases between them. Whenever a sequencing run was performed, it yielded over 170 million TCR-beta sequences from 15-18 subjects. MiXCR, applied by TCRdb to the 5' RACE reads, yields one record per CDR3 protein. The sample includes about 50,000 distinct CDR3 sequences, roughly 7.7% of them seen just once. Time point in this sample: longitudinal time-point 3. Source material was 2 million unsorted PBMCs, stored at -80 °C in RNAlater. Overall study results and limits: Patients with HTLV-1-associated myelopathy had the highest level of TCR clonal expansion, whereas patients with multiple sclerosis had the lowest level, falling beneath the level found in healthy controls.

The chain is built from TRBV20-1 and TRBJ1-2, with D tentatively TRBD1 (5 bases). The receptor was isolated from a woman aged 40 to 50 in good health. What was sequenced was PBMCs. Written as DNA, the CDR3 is TGCAGTGCTAGAGCCGCCAGGGTTGACAATGGCTACACCTTC. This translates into CSARAARVDNGYTF.